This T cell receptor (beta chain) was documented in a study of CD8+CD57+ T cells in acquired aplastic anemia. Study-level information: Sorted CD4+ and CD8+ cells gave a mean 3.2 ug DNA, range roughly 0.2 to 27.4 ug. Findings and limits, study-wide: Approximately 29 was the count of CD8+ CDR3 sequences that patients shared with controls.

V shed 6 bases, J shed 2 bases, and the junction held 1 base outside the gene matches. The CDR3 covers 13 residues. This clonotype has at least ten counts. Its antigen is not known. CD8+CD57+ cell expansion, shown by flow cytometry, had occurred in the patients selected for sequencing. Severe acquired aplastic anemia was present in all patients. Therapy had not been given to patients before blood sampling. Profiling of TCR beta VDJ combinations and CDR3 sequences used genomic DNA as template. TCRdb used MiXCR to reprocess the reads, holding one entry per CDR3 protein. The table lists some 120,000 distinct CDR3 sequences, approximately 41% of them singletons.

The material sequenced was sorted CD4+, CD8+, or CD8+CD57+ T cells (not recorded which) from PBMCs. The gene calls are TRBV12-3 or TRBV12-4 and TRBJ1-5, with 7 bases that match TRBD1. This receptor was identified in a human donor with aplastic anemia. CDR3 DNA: TGTGCCAGCAGGGGGACAGGCAATCAGCCCCAGCATTTT. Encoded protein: CASRGTGNQPQHF.